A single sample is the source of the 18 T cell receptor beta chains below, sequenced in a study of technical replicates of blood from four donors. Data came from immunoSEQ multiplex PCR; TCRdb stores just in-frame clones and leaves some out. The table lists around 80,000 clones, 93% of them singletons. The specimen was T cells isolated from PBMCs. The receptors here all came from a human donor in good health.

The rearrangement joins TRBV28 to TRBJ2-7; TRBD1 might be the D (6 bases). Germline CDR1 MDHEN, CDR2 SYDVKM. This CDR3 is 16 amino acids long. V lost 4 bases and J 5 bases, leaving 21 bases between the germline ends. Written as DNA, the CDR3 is TGTGCCAGCAGTTCGGCAGAAGGGGGAAAGTCCCACGAGCAGTACTTC. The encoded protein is CASSSAEGGKSHEQYF.

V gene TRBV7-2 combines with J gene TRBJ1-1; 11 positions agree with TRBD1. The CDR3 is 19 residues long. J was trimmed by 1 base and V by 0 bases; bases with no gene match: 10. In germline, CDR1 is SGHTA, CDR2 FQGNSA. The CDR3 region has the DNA TGTGCCAGCAGCTTAGCGCGAGGGGACAGGGGGGTGCGGAACACTGAAGCTTTCTTT. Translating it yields CASSLARGDRGVRNTEAFF. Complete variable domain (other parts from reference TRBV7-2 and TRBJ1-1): GAGVSQSPSNKVTEKGKDVELRCDPISGHTALYWYRQSLGQGLEFLIYFQGNSAPDKSGLPSDRFSAERTGGSVSTLTIQRTQQEDSAVYLCASSLARGDRGVRNTEAFFGQGTRLTVV.

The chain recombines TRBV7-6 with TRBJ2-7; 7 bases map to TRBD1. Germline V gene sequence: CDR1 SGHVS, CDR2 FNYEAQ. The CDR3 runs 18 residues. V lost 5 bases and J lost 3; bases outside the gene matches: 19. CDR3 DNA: TGTGCCAGCAGCCTTTCGTCTTTTCGGACAGGAACCAACTACGAGCAGTACTTC. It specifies CASSLSSFRTGTNYEQYF.

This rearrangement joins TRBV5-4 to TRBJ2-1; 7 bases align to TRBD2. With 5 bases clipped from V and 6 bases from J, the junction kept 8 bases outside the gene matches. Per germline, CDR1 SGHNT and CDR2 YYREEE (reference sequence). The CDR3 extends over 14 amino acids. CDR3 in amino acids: CASSHTGGSNEQFF. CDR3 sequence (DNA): TGTGCCAGCAGTCACACGGGCGGGAGCAATGAGCAGTTCTTC.

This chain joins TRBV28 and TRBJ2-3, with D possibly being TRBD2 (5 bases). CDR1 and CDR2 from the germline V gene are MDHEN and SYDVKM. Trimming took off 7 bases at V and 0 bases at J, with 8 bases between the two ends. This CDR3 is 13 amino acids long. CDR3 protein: CASTDSSTDTQYF. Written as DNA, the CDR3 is TGTGCCAGCACGGACTCTAGCACAGATACGCAGTATTTT.

CDR3 amino acids: CSVAGDLFF. CDR3 sequence (DNA): TGCAGTGTAGCGGGAGATCTGTTCTTC. V is TRBV20-1 and J is TRBJ2-1, with 9 positions matching TRBD2. J was trimmed by 15 bases and V by 7 bases; bases with no gene match: 4. Germline lookup yields CDR1 DFQATT and CDR2 SNEGSKA (reference sequence). The CDR3 is made up of 9 amino acids.

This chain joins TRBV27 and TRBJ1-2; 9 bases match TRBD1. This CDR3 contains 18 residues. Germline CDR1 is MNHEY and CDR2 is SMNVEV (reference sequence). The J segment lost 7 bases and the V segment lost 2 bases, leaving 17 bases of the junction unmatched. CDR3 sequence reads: CASSLDSAADRGLGGYTF. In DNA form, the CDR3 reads TGTGCCAGCAGTTTAGACTCCGCCGCGGACAGGGGACTAGGTGGCTACACCTTC.

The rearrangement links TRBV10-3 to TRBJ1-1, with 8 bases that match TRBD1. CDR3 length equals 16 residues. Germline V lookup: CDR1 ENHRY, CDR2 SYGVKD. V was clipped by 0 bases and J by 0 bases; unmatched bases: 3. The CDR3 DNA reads TGTGCCATCAGTGAGTCCGGGACAGGTATGAACACTGAAGCTTTCTTT. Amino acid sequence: CAISESGTGMNTEAFF.

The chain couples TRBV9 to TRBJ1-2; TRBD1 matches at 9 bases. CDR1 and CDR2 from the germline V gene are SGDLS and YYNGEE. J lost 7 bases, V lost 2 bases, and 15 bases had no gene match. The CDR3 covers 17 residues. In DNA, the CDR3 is TGTGCCAGCAGCGTTGGACAGTACGGGACAGGGCAGTCTGGCTACACCTTC. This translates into CASSVGQYGTGQSGYTF.

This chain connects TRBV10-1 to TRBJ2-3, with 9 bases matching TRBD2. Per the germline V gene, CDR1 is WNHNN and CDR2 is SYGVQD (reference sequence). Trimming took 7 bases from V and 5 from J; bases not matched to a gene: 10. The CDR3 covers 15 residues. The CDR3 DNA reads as TGCGCCAGCACGAGAGGGGCGGGAGGGAAAGATACGCAGTATTTT. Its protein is CASTRGAGGKDTQYF.

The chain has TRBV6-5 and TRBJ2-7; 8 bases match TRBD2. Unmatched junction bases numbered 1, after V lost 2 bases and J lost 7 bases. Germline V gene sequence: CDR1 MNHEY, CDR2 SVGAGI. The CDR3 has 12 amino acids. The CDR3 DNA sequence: TGTGCCAGCAGTTACCCGGGGGGGGAGCAGTACTTC. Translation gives CASSYPGGEQYF.

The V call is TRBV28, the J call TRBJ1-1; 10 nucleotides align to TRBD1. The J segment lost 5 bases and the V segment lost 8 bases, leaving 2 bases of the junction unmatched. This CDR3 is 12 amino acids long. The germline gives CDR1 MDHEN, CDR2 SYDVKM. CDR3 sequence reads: CASGQGGTEAFF. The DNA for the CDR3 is TGTGCCAGCGGACAGGGGGGAACTGAAGCTTTCTTT. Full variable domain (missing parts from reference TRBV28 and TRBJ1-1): DVKVTQSSRYLVKRTGEKVFLECVQDMDHENMFWYRQDPGLGLRLIYFSYDVKMKEKGDIPEGYSVSREKKERFSLILESASTNQTSMYLCASGQGGTEAFFGQGTRLTVV.

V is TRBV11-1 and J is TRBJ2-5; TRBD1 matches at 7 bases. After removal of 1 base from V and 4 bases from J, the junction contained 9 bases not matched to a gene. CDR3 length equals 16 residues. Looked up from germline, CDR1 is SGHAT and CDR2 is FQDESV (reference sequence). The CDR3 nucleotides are TGTGCCAGCAGCTTAGGCGACAGGGTGGTTCGAGAGACCCAGTACTTC. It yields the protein CASSLGDRVVRETQYF.

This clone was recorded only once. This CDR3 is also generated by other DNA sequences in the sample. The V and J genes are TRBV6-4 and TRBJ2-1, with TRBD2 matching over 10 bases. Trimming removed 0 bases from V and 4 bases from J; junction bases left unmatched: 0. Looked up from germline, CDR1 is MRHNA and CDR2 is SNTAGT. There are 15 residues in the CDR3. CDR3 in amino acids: CASSDSLAGYNEQFF. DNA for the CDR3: TGTGCCAGCAGTGACTCACTAGCGGGGTACAATGAGCAGTTCTTC.

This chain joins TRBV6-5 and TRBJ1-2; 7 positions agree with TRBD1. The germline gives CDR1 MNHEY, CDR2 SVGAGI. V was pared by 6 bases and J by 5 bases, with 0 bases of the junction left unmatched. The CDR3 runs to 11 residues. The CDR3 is CASRGQYGYTF. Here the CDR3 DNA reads TGTGCCAGCAGGGGACAGTATGGCTACACCTTC.

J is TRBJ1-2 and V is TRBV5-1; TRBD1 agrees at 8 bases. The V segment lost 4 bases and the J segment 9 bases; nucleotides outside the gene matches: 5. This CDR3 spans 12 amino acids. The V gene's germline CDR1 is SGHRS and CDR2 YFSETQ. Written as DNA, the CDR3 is TGCGCCAGCAGCCCCGGACAGGGTCGCTACACCTTC. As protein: CASSPGQGRYTF.

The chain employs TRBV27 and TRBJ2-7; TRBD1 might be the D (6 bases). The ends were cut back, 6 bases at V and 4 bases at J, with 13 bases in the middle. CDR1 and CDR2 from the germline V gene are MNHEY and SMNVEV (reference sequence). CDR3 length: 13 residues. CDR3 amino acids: CASSQGQSYEQYF. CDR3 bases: TGTGCCAGCAGCCAGGGGCAGTCATACGAGCAGTACTTC.

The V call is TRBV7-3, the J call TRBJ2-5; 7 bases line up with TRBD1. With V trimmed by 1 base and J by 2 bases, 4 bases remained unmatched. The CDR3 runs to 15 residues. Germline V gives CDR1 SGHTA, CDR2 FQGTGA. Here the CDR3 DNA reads TGTGCCAGCAGCTTAATGGGACAGAGACAAGAGACCCAGTACTTC. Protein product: CASSLMGQRQETQYF. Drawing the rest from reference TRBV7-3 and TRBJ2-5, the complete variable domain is GAGVSQTPSNKVTEKGKYVELRCDPISGHTALYWYRQSLGQGPEFLIYFQGTGAADDSGLPNDRFFAVRPEGSVSTLKIQRTERGDSAVYLCASSLMGQRQETQYFGPGTRLLVL.